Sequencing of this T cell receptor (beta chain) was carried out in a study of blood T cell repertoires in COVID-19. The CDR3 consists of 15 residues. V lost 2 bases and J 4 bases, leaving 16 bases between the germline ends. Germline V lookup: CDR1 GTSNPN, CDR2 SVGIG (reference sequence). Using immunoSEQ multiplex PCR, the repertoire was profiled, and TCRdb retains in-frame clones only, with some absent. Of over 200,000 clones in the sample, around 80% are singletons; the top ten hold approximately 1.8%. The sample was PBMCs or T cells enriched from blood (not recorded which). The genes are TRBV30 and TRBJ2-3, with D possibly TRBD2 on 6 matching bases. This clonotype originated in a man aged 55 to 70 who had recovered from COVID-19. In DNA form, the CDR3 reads TGTGCCTGGAGTTCCGGGACTCAAGCCGCAGATACGCAGTATTTT. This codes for CAWSSGTQAADTQYF.